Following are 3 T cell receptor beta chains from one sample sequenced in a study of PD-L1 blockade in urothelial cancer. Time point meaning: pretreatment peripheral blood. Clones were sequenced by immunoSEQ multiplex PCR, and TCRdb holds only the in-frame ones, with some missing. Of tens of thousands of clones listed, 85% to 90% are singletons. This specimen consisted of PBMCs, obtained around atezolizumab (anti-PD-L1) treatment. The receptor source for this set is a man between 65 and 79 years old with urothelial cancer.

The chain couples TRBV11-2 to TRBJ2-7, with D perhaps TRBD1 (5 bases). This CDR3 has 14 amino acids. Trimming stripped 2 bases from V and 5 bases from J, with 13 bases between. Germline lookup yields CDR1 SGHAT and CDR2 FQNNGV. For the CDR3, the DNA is TGTGCCAGCAGCTTATTCGGCCTGGGGCACGAGCAGTACTTC. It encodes CASSLFGLGHEQYF.

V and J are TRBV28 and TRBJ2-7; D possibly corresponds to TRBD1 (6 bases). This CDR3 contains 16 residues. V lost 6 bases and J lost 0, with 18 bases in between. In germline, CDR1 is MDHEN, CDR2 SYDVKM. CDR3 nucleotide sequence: TGTGCCAGCAGGTCTTACCGGGGACACAACTCCTACGAGCAGTACTTC. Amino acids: CASRSYRGHNSYEQYF. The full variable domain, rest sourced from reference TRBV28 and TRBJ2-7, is DVKVTQSSRYLVKRTGEKVFLECVQDMDHENMFWYRQDPGLGLRLIYFSYDVKMKEKGDIPEGYSVSREKKERFSLILESASTNQTSMYLCASRSYRGHNSYEQYFGPGTRLTVT.

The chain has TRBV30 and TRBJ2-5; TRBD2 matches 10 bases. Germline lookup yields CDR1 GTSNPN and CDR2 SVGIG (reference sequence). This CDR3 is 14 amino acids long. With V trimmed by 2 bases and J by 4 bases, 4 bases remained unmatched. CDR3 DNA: TGTGCCTGGAGTTTGCTAGCGGGAGTAGAGACCCAGTACTTC. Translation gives CAWSLLAGVETQYF.